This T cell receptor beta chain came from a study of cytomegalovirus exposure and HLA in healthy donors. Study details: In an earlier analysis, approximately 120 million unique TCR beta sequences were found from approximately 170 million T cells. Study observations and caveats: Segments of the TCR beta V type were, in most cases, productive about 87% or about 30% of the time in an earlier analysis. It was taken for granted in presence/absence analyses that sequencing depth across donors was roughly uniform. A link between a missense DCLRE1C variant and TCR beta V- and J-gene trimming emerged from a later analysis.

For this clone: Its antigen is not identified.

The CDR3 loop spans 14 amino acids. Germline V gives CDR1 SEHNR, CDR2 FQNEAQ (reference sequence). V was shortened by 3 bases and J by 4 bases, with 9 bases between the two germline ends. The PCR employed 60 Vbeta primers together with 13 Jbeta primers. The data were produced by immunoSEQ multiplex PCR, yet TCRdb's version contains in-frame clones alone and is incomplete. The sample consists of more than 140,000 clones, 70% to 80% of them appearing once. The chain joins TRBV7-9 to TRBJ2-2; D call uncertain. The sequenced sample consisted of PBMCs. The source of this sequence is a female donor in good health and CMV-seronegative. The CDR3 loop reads CASSFNARTGELFF. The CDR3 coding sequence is TGTGCCAGCAGCTTTAACGCGCGCACCGGGGAGCTGTTTTTT.